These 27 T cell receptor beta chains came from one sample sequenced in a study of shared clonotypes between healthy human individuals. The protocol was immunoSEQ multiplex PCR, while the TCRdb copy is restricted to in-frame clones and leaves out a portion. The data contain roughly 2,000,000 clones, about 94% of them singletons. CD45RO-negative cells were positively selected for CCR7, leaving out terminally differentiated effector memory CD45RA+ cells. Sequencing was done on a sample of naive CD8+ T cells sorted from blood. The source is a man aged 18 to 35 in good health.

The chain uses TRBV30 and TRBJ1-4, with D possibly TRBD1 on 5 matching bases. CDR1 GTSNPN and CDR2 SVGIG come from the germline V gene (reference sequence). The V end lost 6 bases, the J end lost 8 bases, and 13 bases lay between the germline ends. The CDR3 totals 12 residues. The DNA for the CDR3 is TGTGCCTGTGCAGGGCCCGAAGAAAAACTGTTTTTT. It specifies CACAGPEEKLFF.

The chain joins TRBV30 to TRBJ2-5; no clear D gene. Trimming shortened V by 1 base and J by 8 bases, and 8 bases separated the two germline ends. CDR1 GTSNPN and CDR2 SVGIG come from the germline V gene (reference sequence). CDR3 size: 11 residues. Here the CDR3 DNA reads TGTGCCTGGAGTGAGGACCATACCCAGTACTTC. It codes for CAWSEDHTQYF. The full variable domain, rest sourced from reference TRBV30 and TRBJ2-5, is SQTIHQWPATLVQPVGSPLSLECTVEGTSNPNLYWYRQAAGRGLQLLFYSVGIGQISSEVPQNLSASRPQDRQFILSSKKLLLSDSGFYLCAWSEDHTQYFGPGTRLLVL.

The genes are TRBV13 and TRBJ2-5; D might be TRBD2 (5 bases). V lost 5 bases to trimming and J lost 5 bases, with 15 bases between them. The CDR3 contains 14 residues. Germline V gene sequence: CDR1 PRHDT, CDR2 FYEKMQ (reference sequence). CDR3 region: CASSEGLQRETQYF. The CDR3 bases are TGTGCCAGCAGCGAGGGATTACAACGGGAGACCCAGTACTTC.

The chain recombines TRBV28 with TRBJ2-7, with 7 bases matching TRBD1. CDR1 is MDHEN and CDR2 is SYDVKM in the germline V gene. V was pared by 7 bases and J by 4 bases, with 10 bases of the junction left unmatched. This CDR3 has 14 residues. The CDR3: CASTGTANFYEQYF. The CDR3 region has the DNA TGTGCCAGCACAGGGACAGCCAACTTTTACGAGCAGTACTTC.

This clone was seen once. The CDR3 loop is CASSDPRDQAKTDTQYF. The CDR3 bases are TGTGCCAGCAGTGACCCCCGGGACCAGGCAAAGACAGATACGCAGTATTTT. This chain connects TRBV2 to TRBJ2-3; possibly TRBD1 or TRBD2 for D (5 bases each). Germline assignment: CDR1 SNHLY and CDR2 FYNNEI. The CDR3 is 17 amino acids. Between the trimmed V and J ends, which lost 3 bases and 3 bases, there was a span of 19 bases.

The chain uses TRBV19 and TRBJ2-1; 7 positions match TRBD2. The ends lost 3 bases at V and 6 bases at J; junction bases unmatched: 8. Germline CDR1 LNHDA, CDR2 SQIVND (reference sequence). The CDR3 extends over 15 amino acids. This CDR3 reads CASSMVGGRGNEQFF. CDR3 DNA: TGTGCCAGTAGTATGGTGGGAGGGCGGGGCAATGAGCAGTTCTTC. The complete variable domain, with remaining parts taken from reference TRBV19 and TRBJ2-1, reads DGGITQSPKYLFRKEGQNVTLSCEQNLNHDAMYWYRQDPGQGLRLIYYSQIVNDFQKGDIAEGYSVSREKKESFPLTVTSAQKNPTAFYLCASSMVGGRGNEQFFGPGTRLTVL.

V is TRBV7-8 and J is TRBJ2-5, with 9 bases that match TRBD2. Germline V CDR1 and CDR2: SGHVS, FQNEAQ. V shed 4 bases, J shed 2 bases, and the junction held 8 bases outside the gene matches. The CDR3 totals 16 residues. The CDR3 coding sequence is TGTGCCAGCAGCTGGGTTAGCGGGGGAGGGCAAGAGACCCAGTACTTC. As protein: CASSWVSGGGQETQYF.

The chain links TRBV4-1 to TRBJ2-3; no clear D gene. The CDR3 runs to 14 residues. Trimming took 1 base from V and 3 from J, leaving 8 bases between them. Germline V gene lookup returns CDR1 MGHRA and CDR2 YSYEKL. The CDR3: CASSQVSTTDTQYF. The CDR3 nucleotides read TGCGCCAGCAGCCAAGTATCCACAACAGATACGCAGTATTTT.

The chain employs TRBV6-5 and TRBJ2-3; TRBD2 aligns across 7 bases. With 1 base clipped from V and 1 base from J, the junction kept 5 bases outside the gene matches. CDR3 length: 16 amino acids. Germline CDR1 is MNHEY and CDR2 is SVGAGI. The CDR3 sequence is CASSYWGEGGTDTQYF. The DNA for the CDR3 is TGTGCCAGCAGTTACTGGGGGGAGGGAGGCACAGATACGCAGTATTTT.

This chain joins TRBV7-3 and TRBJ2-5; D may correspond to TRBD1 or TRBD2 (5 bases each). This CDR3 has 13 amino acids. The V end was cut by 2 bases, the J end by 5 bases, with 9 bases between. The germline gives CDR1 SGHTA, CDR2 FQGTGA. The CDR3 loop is CASSLGGSETQYF. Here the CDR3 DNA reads TGTGCCAGCAGCTTAGGGGGTTCGGAGACCCAGTACTTC.

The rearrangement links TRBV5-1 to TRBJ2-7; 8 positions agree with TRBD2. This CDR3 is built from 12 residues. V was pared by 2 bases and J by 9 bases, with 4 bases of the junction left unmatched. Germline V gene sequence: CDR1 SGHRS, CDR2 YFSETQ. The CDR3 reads CASSLTSGRQYF. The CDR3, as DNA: TGCGCCAGCAGCTTAACTAGCGGCAGGCAGTACTTC. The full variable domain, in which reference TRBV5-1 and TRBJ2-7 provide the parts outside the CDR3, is KAGVTQTPRYLIKTRGQQVTLSCSPISGHRSVSWYQQTPGQGLQFLFEYFSETQRNKGNFPGRFSGRQFSNSRSEMNVSTLELGDSALYLCASSLTSGRQYFGPGTRLTVT.

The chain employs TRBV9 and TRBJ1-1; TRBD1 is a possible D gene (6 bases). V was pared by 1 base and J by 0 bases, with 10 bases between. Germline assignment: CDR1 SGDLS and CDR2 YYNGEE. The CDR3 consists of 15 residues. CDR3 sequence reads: CASSVHTGLNTEAFF. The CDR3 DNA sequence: TGTGCCAGCAGCGTACATACAGGGCTGAACACTGAAGCTTTCTTT.

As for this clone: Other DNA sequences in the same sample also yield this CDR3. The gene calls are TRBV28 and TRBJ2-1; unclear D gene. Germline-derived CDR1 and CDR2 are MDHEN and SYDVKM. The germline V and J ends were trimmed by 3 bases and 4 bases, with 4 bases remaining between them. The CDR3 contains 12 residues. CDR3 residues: CASSLGYNEQFF. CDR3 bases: TGTGCCAGCAGTTTGGGTTACAATGAGCAGTTCTTC.

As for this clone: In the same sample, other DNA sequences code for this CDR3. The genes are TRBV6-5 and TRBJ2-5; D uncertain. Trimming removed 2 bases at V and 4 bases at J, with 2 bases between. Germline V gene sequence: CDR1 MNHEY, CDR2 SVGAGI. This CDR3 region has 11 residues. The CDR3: CASSYRETQYF. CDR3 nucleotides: TGTGCCAGCAGTTACAGAGAGACCCAGTACTTC.

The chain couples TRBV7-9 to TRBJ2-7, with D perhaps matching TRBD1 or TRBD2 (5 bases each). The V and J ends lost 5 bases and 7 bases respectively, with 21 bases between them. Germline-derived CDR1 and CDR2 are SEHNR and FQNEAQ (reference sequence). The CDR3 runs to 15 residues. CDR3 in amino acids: CASSRGGSPLGEQYF. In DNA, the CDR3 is TGTGCCAGCAGCCGTGGGGGTTCCCCTTTGGGTGAGCAGTACTTC. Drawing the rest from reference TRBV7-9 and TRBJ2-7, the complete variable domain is DTGVSQNPRHKITKRGQNVTFRCDPISEHNRLYWYRQTLGQGPEFLTYFQNEAQLEKSRLLSDRFSAERPKGSFSTLEIQRTEQGDSAMYLCASSRGGSPLGEQYFGPGTRLTVT.

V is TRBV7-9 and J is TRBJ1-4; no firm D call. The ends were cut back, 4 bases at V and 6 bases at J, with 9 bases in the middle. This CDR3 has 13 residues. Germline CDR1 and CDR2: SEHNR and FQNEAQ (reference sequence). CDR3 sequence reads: CASSSERDEKLFF. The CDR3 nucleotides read TGTGCCAGCAGCTCCGAAAGGGATGAAAAACTGTTTTTT.

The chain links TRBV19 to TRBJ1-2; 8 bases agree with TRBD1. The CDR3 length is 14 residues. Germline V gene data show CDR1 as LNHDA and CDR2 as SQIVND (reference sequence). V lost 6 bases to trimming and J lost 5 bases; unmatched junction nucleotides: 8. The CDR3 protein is CASSPPGQEYGYTF. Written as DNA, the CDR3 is TGTGCCAGTAGCCCCCCGGGACAGGAGTATGGCTACACCTTC.

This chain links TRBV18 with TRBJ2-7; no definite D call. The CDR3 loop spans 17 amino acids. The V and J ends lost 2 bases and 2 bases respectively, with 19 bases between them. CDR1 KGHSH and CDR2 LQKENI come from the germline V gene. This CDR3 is CASSPTGPTQQAYEQYF. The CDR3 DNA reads TGTGCCAGCTCACCAACCGGGCCTACTCAGCAGGCCTACGAGCAGTACTTC.

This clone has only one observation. CDR3 sequence reads: CASSPNWGAGYEQYF. The DNA for the CDR3 is TGTGCCAGCAGCCCCAATTGGGGGGCGGGCTACGAGCAGTACTTC. The chain carries TRBV9 and TRBJ2-7; D may be TRBD1 or TRBD2 (6 bases each). The V gene's germline CDR1 is SGDLS and CDR2 YYNGEE. Trimming cost V 4 bases and J 3 bases, with 17 bases left between them. The CDR3 loop spans 15 amino acids.

The CDR3 region has the DNA TGTGCCAGCAGTGGGATAACCCGCAGTGCAAACTATGGCTACACCTTC. This codes for CASSGITRSANYGYTF. The rearrangement joins TRBV6-1 to TRBJ1-2; D call uncertain. The V gene lost 4 bases and the J gene lost 2 bases, with 17 bases spanning the gap. Germline values: CDR1 MNHNS, CDR2 SASEGT. This CDR3 contains 16 residues.

The chain's CDR3 is CASSPGPDSGNTIYF. Written as DNA, the CDR3 is TGCGCCAGCAGTCCGGGTCCTGACTCTGGAAACACCATATATTTT. The V and J genes are TRBV10-1 and TRBJ1-3; D ambiguous. Germline V CDR1 and CDR2: WNHNN, SYGVQD (reference sequence). CDR3 size: 15 residues. Trimming cost V 5 bases and J 0 bases, with 11 bases left between them.

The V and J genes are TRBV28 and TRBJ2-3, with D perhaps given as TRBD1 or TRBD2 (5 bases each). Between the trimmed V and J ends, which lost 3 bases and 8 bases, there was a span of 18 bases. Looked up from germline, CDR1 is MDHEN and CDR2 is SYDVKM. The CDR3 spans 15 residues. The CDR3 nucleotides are TGTGCCAGCAGTTTTTTCTTGGGGGATGCAGTTACGCAGTATTTT. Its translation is CASSFFLGDAVTQYF.

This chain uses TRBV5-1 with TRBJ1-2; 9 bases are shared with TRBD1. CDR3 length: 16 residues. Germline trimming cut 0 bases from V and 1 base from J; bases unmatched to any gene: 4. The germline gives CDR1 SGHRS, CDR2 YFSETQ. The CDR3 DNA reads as TGCGCCAGCAGCTTGGGGACAGGGGATTATAACTATGGCTACACCTTC. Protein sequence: CASSLGTGDYNYGYTF.

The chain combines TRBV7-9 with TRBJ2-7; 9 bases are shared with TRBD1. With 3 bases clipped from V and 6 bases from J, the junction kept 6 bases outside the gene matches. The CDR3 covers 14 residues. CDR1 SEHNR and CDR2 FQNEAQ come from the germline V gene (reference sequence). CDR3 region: CASSFAGQGSEQYF. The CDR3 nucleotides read TGTGCCAGCAGCTTCGCTGGACAGGGGAGCGAGCAGTACTTC.

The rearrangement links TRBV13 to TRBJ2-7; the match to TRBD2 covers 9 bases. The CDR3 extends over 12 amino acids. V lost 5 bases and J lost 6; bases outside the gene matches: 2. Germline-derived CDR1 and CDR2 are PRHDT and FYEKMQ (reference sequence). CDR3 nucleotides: TGTGCCAGCAGCGGACTAGCGCGCGAGCAGTACTTC. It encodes CASSGLAREQYF.

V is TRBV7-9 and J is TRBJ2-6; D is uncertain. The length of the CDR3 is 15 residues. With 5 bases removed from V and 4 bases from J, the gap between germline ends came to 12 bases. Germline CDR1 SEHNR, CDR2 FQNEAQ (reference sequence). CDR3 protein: CASSGHRIGANVLTF. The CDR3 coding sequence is TGTGCCAGCAGCGGGCACCGAATAGGGGCCAACGTCCTGACTTTC.

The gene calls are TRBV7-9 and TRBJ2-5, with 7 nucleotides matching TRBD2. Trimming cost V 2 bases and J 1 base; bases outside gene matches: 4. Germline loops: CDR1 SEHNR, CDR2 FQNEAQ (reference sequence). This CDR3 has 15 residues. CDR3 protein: CASSLQGGVQETQYF. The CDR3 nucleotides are TGTGCCAGCAGCTTACAGGGAGGGGTCCAAGAGACCCAGTACTTC.